Sequencing of this T cell receptor beta chain was carried out in a study of blood T cell repertoires in COVID-19. The wider study: In each case, the material was cDNA or gDNA derived from T cells, B-cell-depleted T cells, or PBMCs.

As originally analysed: Amplification with reference gene primers provided the estimates of nucleated cell counts. TCRdb's copy holds only in-frame clones and misses some; the assay was immunoSEQ multiplex PCR. V and J calls and clone size come straight from that table; D and trimming were deduced from the DNA. The profile shows more than 200,000 clones, 85% to 90% of them singletons. The CDR3 is 15 residues long. The junction had 6 bases not matched to a gene; V was cut back by 5 bases and J by 4 bases. The germline CDR1 and CDR2 sequences are SNHLY and FYNNEI. The source is a middle-aged man with acute or convalescent COVID-19. V usage is TRBV2 and J usage is TRBJ1-4; TRBD1 agrees at 8 bases. Sequences were obtained from peripheral blood. The CDR3 loop is CASSPDRGLNEKLFF. CDR3 coding DNA: TGTGCCAGCAGTCCAGACAGGGGTCTTAATGAAAAACTGTTTTTT.